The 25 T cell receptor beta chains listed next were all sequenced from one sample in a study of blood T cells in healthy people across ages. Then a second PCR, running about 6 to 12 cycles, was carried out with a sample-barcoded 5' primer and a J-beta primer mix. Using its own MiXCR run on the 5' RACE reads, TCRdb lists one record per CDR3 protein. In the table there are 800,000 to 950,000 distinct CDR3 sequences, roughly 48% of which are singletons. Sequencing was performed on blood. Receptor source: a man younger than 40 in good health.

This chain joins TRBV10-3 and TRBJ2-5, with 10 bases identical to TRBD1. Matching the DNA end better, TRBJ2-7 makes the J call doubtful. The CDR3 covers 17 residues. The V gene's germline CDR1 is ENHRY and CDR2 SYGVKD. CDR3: CAISDLDPGQGSYEQYF. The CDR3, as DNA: TGTGCCATCAGTGACCTCGATCCGGGACAGGGGTCCTACGAGCAGTACTTC.

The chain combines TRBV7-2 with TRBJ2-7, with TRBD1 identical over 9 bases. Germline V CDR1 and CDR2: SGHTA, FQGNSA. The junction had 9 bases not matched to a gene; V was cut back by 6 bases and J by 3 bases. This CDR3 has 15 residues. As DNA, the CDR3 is TGTGCCAGCAGATCAGCCGGGACAGGGTACTACGAGCAGTACTTC. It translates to CASRSAGTGYYEQYF. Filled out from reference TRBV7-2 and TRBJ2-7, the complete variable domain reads GAGVSQSPSNKVTEKGKDVELRCDPISGHTALYWYRQSLGQGLEFLIYFQGNSAPDKSGLPSDRFSAERTGGSVSTLTIQRTQQEDSAVYLCASRSAGTGYYEQYFGPGTRLTVT.

For the CDR3, the DNA is TGTGCCAGCAGCTTAGCTTTGGCGGCCTATGGCTACACCTTC. Protein: CASSLALAAYGYTF. This chain uses TRBV7-2 with TRBJ1-2; unclear D gene. The CDR3 is 14 amino acids. CDR1 is SGHTA and CDR2 is FQGNSA in the germline V gene. Deletions cut 0 bases from V and 4 bases from J, with 9 bases between. The variable domain in full, with the rest retrieved from reference TRBV7-2 and TRBJ1-2, is GAGVSQSPSNKVTEKGKDVELRCDPISGHTALYWYRQSLGQGLEFLIYFQGNSAPDKSGLPSDRFSAERTGGSVSTLTIQRTQQEDSAVYLCASSLALAAYGYTFGSGTRLTVV.

The CDR3 sequence: CASSRRDGGNEQYF. The DNA of the CDR3 is TGTGCCAGCAGTAGGCGGGACGGGGGAAACGAGCAGTACTTC. The J gene is TRBJ2-7, the V gene TRBV28; TRBD2 is a possible D gene (6 bases). The V and J ends lost 5 bases and 5 bases respectively, with 16 bases between them. Per germline, CDR1 MDHEN and CDR2 SYDVKM. The CDR3 totals 14 residues. Full variable domain (rest looked up from reference TRBV28 and TRBJ2-7): DVKVTQSSRYLVKRTGEKVFLECVQDMDHENMFWYRQDPGLGLRLIYFSYDVKMKEKGDIPEGYSVSREKKERFSLILESASTNQTSMYLCASSRRDGGNEQYFGPGTRLTVT.

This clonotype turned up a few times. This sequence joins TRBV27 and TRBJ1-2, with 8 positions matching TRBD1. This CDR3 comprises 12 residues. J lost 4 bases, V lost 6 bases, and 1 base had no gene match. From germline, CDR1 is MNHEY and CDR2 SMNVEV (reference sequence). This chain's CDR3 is CASRTGGYGYTF. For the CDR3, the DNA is TGTGCCAGCAGAACAGGGGGCTATGGCTACACCTTC.

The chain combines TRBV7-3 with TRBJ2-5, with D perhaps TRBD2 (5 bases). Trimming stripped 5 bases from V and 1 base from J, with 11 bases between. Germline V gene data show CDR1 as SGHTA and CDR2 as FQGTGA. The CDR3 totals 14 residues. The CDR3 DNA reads TGTGCCAGCAGCGCAACCGGGATCCAAGAGACCCAGTACTTC. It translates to CASSATGIQETQYF. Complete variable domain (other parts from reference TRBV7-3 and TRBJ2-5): GAGVSQTPSNKVTEKGKYVELRCDPISGHTALYWYRQSLGQGPEFLIYFQGTGAADDSGLPNDRFFAVRPEGSVSTLKIQRTERGDSAVYLCASSATGIQETQYFGPGTRLLVL.

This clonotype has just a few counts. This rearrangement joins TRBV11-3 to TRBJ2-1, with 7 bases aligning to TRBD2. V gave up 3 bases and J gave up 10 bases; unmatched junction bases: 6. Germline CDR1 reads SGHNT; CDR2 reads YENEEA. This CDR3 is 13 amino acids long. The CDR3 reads CASSFLTSDEQFF. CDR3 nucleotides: TGTGCCAGCAGCTTCCTAACTAGCGACGAGCAGTTCTTC.

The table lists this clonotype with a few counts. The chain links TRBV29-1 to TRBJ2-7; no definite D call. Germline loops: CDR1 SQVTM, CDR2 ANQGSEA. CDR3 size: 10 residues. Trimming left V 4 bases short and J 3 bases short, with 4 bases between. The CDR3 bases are TGCAGCGTTGGAAGCTACGAGCAGTACTTC. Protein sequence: CSVGSYEQYF.

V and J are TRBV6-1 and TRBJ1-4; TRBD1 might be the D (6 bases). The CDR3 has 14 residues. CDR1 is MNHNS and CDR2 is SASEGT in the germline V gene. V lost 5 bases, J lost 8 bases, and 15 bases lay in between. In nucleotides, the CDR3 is TGTGCCAGCAGTCGCCGTGGGGGCCAGGAAAAACTGTTTTTT. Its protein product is CASSRRGGQEKLFF.

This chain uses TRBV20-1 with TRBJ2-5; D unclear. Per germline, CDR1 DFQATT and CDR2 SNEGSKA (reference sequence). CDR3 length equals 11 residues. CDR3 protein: CSGGPGETQYF. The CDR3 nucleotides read TGCAGCGGTGGGCCAGGAGAGACCCAGTACTTC.

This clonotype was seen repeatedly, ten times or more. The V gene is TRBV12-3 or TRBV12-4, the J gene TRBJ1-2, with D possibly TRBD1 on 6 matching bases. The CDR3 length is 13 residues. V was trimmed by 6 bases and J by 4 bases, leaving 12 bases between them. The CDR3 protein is CASSHEGGYGYTF. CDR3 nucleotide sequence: TGTGCCAGCAGCCACGAGGGGGGCTATGGCTACACCTTC.

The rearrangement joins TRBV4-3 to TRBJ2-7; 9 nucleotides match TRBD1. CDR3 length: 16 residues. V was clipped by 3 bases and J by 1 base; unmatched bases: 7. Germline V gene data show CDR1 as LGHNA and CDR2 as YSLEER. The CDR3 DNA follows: TGCGCCAGCAGCCAGGTACCGGGACAGGGATCCTACGAGCAGTACTTC. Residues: CASSQVPGQGSYEQYF.

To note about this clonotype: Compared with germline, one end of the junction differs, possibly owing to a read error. DNA for the CDR3: TGTGCCAGCAGTTTATCGACGCAGGGAGATTCACCCCTCTACTTT. As protein: CASSLSTQGDSPLYF. The chain is built from TRBV27 and TRBJ1-6, with D maybe TRBD1 (5 bases). CDR1 is MNHEY, CDR2 SMNVEV, per germline (reference sequence). CDR3 length: 15 residues.

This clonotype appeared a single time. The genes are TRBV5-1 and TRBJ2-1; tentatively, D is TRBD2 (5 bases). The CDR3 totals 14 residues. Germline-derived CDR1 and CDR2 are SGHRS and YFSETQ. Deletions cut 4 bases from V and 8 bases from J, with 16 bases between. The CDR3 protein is CASSRGIGYDEQFF. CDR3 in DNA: TGCGCCAGCAGCCGGGGTATAGGGTACGATGAGCAGTTCTTC.

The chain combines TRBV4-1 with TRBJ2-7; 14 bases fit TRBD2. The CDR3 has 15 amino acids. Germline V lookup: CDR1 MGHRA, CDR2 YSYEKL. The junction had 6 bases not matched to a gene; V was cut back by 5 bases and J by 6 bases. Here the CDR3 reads CASSSQGLAGVEQYF. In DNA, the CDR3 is TGCGCCAGCAGCTCCCAGGGACTAGCGGGGGTCGAGCAGTACTTC.

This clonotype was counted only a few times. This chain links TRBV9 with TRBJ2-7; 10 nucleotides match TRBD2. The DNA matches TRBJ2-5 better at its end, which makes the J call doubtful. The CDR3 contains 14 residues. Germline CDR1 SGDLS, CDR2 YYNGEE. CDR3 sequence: CASSSTSGKETQYF. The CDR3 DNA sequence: TGTGCCAGCAGCTCCACTAGCGGGAAGGAGACCCAGTACTTC.

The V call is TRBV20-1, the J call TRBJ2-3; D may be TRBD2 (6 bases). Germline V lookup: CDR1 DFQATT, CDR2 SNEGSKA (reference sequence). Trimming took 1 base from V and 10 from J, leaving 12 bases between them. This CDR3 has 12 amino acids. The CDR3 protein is CSARGMGGAQYF. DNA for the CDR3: TGCAGTGCTAGAGGGATGGGCGGGGCGCAGTATTTT.

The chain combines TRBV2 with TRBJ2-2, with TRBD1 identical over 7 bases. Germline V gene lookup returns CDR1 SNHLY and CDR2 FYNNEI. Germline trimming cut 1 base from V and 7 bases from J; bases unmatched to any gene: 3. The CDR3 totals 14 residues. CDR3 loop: CASSEVQGVGELFF. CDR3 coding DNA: TGTGCCAGCAGTGAAGTTCAGGGGGTCGGGGAGCTGTTTTTT.

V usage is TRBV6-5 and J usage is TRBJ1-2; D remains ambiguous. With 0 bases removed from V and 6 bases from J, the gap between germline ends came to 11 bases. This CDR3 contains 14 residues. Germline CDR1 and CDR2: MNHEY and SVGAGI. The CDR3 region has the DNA TGTGCCAGCAGTTACTCGAACGCTGGGAATGGCTACACCTTC. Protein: CASSYSNAGNGYTF.

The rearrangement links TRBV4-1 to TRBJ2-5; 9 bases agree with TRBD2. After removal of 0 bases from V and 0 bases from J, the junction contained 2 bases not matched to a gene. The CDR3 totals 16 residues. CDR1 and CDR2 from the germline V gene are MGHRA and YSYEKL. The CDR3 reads CASSQERGGYQETQYF. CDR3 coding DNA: TGCGCCAGCAGCCAAGAGCGGGGGGGGTACCAAGAGACCCAGTACTTC.

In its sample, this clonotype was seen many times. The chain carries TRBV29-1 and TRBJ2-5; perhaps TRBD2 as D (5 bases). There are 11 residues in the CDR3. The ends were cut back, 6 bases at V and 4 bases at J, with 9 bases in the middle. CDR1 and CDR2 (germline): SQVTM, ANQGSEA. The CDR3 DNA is TGCAGCGTCGTACTAGGAGAGACCCAGTACTTC. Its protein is CSVVLGETQYF. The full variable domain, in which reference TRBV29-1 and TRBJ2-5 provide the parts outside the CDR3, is SAVISQKPSRDICQRGTSLTIQCQVDSQVTMMFWYRQQPGQSLTLIATANQGSEATYESGFVIDKFPISRPNLTFSTLTVSNMSPEDSSIYLCSVVLGETQYFGPGTRLLVL.

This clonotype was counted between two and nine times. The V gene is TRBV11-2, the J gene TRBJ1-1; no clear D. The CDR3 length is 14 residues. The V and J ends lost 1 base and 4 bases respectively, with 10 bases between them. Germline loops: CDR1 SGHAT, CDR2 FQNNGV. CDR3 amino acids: CASSLGLAGTEAFF. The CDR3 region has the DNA TGTGCCAGCAGCTTAGGGCTAGCTGGCACTGAAGCTTTCTTT.

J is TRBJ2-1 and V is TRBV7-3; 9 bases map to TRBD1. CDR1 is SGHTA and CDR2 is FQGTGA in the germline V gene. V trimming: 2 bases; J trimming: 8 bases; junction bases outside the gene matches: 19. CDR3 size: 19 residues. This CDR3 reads CASSLDPGTGLSGWDEQFF. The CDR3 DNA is TGTGCCAGCAGCTTAGATCCGGGGACAGGGTTAAGTGGGTGGGATGAGCAGTTCTTC.

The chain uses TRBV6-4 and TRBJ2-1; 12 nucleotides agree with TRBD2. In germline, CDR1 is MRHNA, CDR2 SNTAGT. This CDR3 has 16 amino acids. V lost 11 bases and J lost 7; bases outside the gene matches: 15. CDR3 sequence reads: CADSETGTSGFNEQFF. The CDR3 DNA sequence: TGTGCCGACAGTGAGACCGGGACTAGCGGGTTTAATGAGCAGTTCTTC.

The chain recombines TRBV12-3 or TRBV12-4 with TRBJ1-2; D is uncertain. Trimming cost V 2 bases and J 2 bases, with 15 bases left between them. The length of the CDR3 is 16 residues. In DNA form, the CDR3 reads TGTGCCAGCAGTTTATCTCTCGATTTAGGGAACTATGGCTACACCTTC. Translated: CASSLSLDLGNYGYTF.